These T cell receptor beta chains were read from a single sample in a study of shared clonotypes between healthy human individuals. TCRdb's copy holds only in-frame clones and misses some; the assay was immunoSEQ multiplex PCR. Of some 500,000 clones listed, roughly 95% were seen once; the top ten hold around 0.066%. Sequencing was carried out using naive CD4+ T cells sorted from blood. These receptors came from a woman between 25 and 40 years old in good health. Both conserved end residues are part of each CDR3. The D gene is left open where the match is weak. The size entry is marked missing in some rows and otherwise reads once, few, many or a size class.

. | . | TRBJ2-3 | TRBV14 | CASSLFDTQYF | TGTGCCAGCAGCCTATTCGATACGCAGTATTTT
TRBD1 | once | TRBJ1-1 | TRBV5-8 | CASSLEGGRGTEAFF | TGTGCCAGCAGCTTGGAAGGGGGCAGAGGAACTGAAGCTTTCTTT
. | . | TRBJ1-2 | TRBV28 | CASSLSRLINYGYTF | TGTGCCAGCAGTTTATCCCGCCTGATTAACTATGGCTACACCTTC
. | few | TRBJ2-7 | TRBV5-1 | CASSLAWPYEQYF | TGCGCCAGCAGCTTGGCCTGGCCCTACGAGCAGTACTTC
TRBD1 | . | TRBJ1-4 | TRBV7-2 | CASSSLKGTGEWEKLFF | TGTGCCAGCAGCTCCCTGAAGGGGACAGGGGAGTGGGAAAAACTGTTTTTT
. | . | TRBJ2-6 | TRBV2 | CASSEREAGANVLTF | TGTGCCAGCAGTGAACGCGAGGCAGGGGCCAACGTCCTGACTTTC
. | . | TRBJ2-7 | TRBV11-2 | CASSLVKGRGNEQYF | TGTGCCAGCAGCTTAGTAAAGGGTCGGGGAAACGAGCAGTACTTC
. | . | TRBJ1-3 | TRBV5-1 | CASSPAGRGGNTIYF | TGCGCCAGCAGTCCAGCAGGGAGGGGTGGAAACACCATATATTTT
. | . | TRBJ1-1 | TRBV4-2 | CASSQVAENTEAFF | TGTGCCAGCAGCCAAGTGGCCGAGAACACTGAAGCTTTCTTT
. | . | TRBJ1-1 | TRBV5-1 | CASSSGPSGTEAFF | TGCGCCAGCAGCTCGGGACCGTCGGGCACTGAAGCTTTCTTT
TRBD1 | . | TRBJ2-7 | TRBV19 | CASSVDRAAYEQYF | TGTGCCAGTAGTGTGGACAGGGCAGCCTACGAGCAGTACTTC
. | . | TRBJ2-1 | TRBV27 | CASSLSPLGVQYNEQFF | TGTGCCAGCAGTTTATCTCCCTTGGGGGTCCAATACAATGAGCAGTTCTTC
. | . | TRBJ1-1 | TRBV5-1 | CASSPNQGRNTEAFF | TGCGCCAGCAGCCCGAATCAGGGGCGGAACACTGAAGCTTTCTTT
. | . | TRBJ1-1 | TRBV6-1 | CASSEARTEAFF | TGTGCCAGCAGTGAAGCGCGTACTGAAGCTTTCTTT
. | . | TRBJ1-2 | TRBV27 | CASSSLQWRGYTF | TGTGCCAGCAGTTCCCTCCAGTGGCGGGGCTACACCTTC
. | . | TRBJ2-5 | TRBV4-2 | CASSQRQIQYQETQYF | TGTGCCAGCAGCCAGAGACAAATTCAGTACCAAGAGACCCAGTACTTC
. | once | TRBJ1-5 | TRBV2 | CASSEAGSYQPQHF | TGTGCCAGCAGTGAAGCAGGCAGTTATCAGCCCCAGCATTTT
. | . | TRBJ2-7 | TRBV19 | CASSIIHRGEQYF | TGTGCCAGTAGTATCATTCACCGGGGCGAGCAGTACTTC
TRBD2 | . | TRBJ2-5 | TRBV28 | CASSLTGTSGQETQYF | TGTGCCAGCAGTTTAACCGGGACTAGCGGGCAAGAGACCCAGTACTTC
TRBD2 | . | TRBJ2-1 | TRBV19 | CASSTTGLGLVEQFF | TGTGCCAGTAGTACCACGGGACTAGGGCTGGTTGAGCAGTTCTTC
. | . | TRBJ1-3 | TRBV29-1 | CSVEMGTSSGNTIYF | TGCAGCGTTGAAATGGGGACCAGCTCTGGAAACACCATATATTTT
TRBD2 | . | TRBJ2-2 | TRBV5-4 | CASSGGRAANTGELFF | TGTGCCAGCAGCGGGGGGAGGGCCGCGAACACCGGGGAGCTGTTTTTT
. | . | TRBJ2-5 | TRBV11-1 | CASSLWVAREQYF | TGTGCCAGCAGCTTATGGGTAGCGAGGGAGCAGTACTTC
TRBD1 | . | TRBJ2-7 | TRBV18 | CASSPGQDRFYEQYF | TGTGCCAGCTCGCCGGGACAGGACAGATTCTACGAGCAGTACTTC
. | . | TRBJ2-5 | TRBV2 | CASKGTGEETQYF | TGTGCCAGCAAGGGAACGGGAGAAGAGACCCAGTACTTC
. | . | TRBJ2-3 | TRBV11-2 | CASSWKDTQYF | TGTGCCAGCAGCTGGAAAGATACGCAGTATTTT
. | . | TRBJ2-3 | TRBV7-2 | CASSLGHRGTDTQYF | TGTGCCAGCAGCTTAGGGCATCGCGGCACAGATACGCAGTATTTT
. | . | TRBJ2-1 | TRBV6-5 | CASSYLRGNNEQFF | TGTGCCAGCAGTTACCTCAGGGGTAACAATGAGCAGTTCTTC
. | . | TRBJ1-4 | TRBV15 | CATSRDSAAANEKLFF | TGTGCCACCAGCAGAGATTCGGCAGCTGCTAATGAAAAACTGTTTTTT
. | . | TRBJ1-1 | TRBV11-2 | CASSLDPGNTEAFF | TGTGCCAGCAGCTTAGATCCCGGGAACACTGAAGCTTTCTTT
TRBD1 | . | TRBJ1-6 | TRBV18 | CASSSYGQGSSYNSPLHF | TGTGCCAGCTCATCGTATGGACAGGGGAGCTCCTATAATTCACCCCTCCACTTT
. | . | TRBJ1-3 | TRBV7-9 | CASSQRQDSGNTIYF | TGTGCCAGCAGCCAGAGACAGGACTCTGGAAACACCATATATTTT
TRBD2 | . | TRBJ2-1 | TRBV10-3 | CATGTGGGPFGNEQFF | TGTGCCACAGGGACTGGGGGAGGGCCGTTCGGGAATGAGCAGTTCTTC
TRBD2 | . | TRBJ2-3 | TRBV6-6 | CASETSGSGTQYF | TGTGCCAGTGAGACTAGCGGGAGTGGCACGCAGTATTTT
. | once | TRBJ2-1 | TRBV9 | CASSVGSPQGISYNEQFF | TGTGCCAGCAGCGTAGGGAGCCCGCAGGGGATCTCCTACAATGAGCAGTTCTTC
. | . | TRBJ2-1 | TRBV13 | CASSSRTAYNEQFF | TGTGCCAGCAGCTCCCGGACAGCCTACAATGAGCAGTTCTTC
. | . | TRBJ1-2 | TRBV11-2 | CASSLGQNYGYTF | TGTGCCAGCAGTCTCGGGCAGAACTATGGCTACACCTTC
. | . | TRBJ2-2 | TRBV23-1 | CASSRVTRRQFNTGELFF | TGCGCCAGCAGCCGCGTTACCCGTAGACAGTTTAACACCGGGGAGCTGTTTTTT
. | . | TRBJ2-1 | TRBV5-1 | CASSPAGREQFF | TGCGCCAGCAGCCCGGCAGGGCGTGAGCAGTTCTTC
TRBD2 | . | TRBJ2-1 | TRBV7-9 | CASGEGLGRVDEQFF | TGTGCCAGCGGAGAGGGGTTGGGGAGGGTGGATGAGCAGTTCTTC
. | . | TRBJ1-4 | TRBV5-6 | CASSFYTASATNEKLFF | TGTGCCAGCAGCTTCTACACGGCCTCTGCAACTAATGAAAAACTGTTTTTT
TRBD1 | . | TRBJ2-5 | TRBV19 | CASSMDRVETQYF | TGTGCCAGTAGTATGGACAGGGTGGAGACCCAGTACTTC
. | . | TRBJ2-7 | TRBV27 | CASTHMDSSYEQYF | TGTGCCAGCACCCACATGGACAGCTCCTACGAGCAGTACTTC
. | . | TRBJ2-5 | TRBV2 | CASRTVDSRGFETQYF | TGTGCCAGCAGGACGGTAGATTCCCGGGGTTTTGAGACCCAGTACTTC
TRBD1 | few | TRBJ1-2 | TRBV6-5 | CASRSGQGYGYTF | TGTGCCAGCAGGTCGGGACAGGGCTATGGCTACACCTTC
. | . | TRBJ1-2 | TRBV18 | CASSRRDGGYTF | TGTGCCAGCTCCCGAAGGGACGGCGGCTACACCTTC
. | . | TRBJ2-2 | TRBV5-1 | CASSLVQGNTGELFF | TGCGCCAGCAGCTTGGTACAGGGTAACACCGGGGAGCTGTTTTTT
. | once | TRBJ2-2 | TRBV19 | CASSSQGPRGMFF | TGTGCCAGTTCTTCTCAGGGACCGAGAGGGATGTTTTTT
. | . | TRBJ1-1 | TRBV6-1 | CASSGPAYVGGNTEAFF | TGTGCCAGCAGTGGACCCGCTTACGTGGGGGGGAACACTGAAGCTTTCTTT
TRBD1 | . | TRBJ2-1 | TRBV7-7 | CASSTEQGQQFF | TGTGCCAGCAGCACCGAACAGGGGCAGCAGTTCTTC
. | . | TRBJ2-5 | TRBV4-1 | CASSPTRETQYF | TGCGCCAGCAGCCCGACCCGGGAGACCCAGTACTTC